The 5 T cell receptor beta chains listed next were all sequenced from one sample in a study of blood T cell repertoires in COVID-19. Profiled with immunoSEQ multiplex PCR; TCRdb holds only in-frame clones, not every one. The table records approximately 80,000 clones, about 83% of them present only once. Material for sequencing was peripheral blood. These receptors were collected from a woman between 65 and 79 years old with acute or convalescent COVID-19.

This sequence joins TRBV19 and TRBJ1-2; TRBD1 matches at 7 bases. Germline CDR1 reads LNHDA; CDR2 reads SQIVND (reference sequence). Losses at the gene ends were 3 bases for V and 4 bases for J; bases not matched to a gene: 2. The CDR3 loop spans 13 amino acids. In DNA form, the CDR3 reads TGTGCCAGTAGTATTAGACAGGGCTATGGCTACACCTTC. The encoded protein is CASSIRQGYGYTF.

The chain recombines TRBV10-3 with TRBJ1-1, with a tentative D call TRBD1 (6 bases). The length of the CDR3 is 14 residues. V lost 4 bases and J 1 base, leaving 10 bases between the germline ends. In germline, CDR1 is ENHRY, CDR2 SYGVKD. DNA of the CDR3: TGTGCCATCAGTGGACAGGATAGGAACACTGAAGCTTTCTTT. Translating gives CAISGQDRNTEAFF.

The CDR3, as DNA: TGTGCCTCGGGGGGTTCGGGGGCCAACGTCCTGACTTTC. It codes for CASGGSGANVLTF. This chain uses TRBV3-1 (or the pseudogene TRBV3-2) with TRBJ2-6; 7 nucleotides line up with TRBD2. The CDR3 runs 13 residues. Germline V gene data show CDR1 as LGHDT and CDR2 as YNNKEL (reference sequence). With V trimmed by 11 bases and J by 4 bases, 5 bases remained unmatched.

The chain employs TRBV5-6 and TRBJ1-6; D may be TRBD1 (5 bases). From germline, CDR1 is SGHDT and CDR2 YYEEEE. The CDR3 loop spans 13 amino acids. Deletions cut 5 bases from V and 8 bases from J, with 11 bases between. The CDR3 region has the DNA TGTGCCAGCAGGCGCAGGGATGATTCACCCCTCCACTTT. Translating it yields CASRRRDDSPLHF.

V and J are TRBV11-3 and TRBJ1-2; D remains ambiguous. Germline V lookup: CDR1 SGHNT, CDR2 YENEEA. The CDR3 loop spans 17 amino acids. With 5 bases removed from V and 4 bases from J, the gap between germline ends came to 23 bases. This chain's CDR3 is CASSKREGLGLSYGYTF. The CDR3 nucleotides are TGTGCCAGCAGCAAACGCGAGGGCCTCGGACTTAGCTATGGCTACACCTTC.